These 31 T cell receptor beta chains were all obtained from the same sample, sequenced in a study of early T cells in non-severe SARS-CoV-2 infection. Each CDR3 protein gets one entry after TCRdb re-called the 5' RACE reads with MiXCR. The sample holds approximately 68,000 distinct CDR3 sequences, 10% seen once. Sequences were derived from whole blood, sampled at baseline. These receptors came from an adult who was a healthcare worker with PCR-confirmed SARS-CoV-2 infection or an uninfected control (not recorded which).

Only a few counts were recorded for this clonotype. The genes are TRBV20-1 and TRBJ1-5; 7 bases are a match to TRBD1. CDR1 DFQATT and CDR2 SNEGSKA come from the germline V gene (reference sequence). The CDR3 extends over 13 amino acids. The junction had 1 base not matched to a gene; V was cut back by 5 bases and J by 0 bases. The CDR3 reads CSAGDSSNQPQHF. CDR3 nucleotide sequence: TGCAGTGCTGGGGACAGTAGCAATCAGCCCCAGCATTTT.

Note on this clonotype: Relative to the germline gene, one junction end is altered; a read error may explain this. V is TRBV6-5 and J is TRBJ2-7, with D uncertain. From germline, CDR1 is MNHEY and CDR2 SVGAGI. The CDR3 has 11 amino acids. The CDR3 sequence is CASSYSHEQYF. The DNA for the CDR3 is TGTGCCAGCAGTTACTCCCACGAGCAGTACTTC.

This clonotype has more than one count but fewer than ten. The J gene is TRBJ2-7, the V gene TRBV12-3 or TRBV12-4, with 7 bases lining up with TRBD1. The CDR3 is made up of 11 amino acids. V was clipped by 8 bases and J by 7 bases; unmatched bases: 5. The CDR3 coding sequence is TGTGCCAGCGAGGGGGCAGGAGAGCAGTACTTC. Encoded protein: CASEGAGEQYF.

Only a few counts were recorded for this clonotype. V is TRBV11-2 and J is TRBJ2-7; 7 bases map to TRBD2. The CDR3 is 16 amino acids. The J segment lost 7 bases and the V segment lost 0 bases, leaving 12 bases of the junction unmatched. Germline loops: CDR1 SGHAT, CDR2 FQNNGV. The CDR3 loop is CASSLDRSERGGEQYF. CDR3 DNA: TGTGCCAGCAGCTTAGATCGGAGCGAAAGGGGAGGGGAGCAGTACTTC.

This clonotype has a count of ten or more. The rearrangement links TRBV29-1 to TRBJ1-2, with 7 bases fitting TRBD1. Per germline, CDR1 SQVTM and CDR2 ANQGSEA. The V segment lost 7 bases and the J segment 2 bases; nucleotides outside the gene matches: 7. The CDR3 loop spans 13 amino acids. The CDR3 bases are TGCAGCGCCGATAACAGGGGAAACTATGGCTACACCTTC. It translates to CSADNRGNYGYTF.

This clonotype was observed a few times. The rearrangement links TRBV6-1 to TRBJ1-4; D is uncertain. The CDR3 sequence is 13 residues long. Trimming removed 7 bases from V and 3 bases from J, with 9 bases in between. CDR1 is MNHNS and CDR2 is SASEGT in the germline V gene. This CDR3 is CASKDPSNEKLFF. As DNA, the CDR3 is TGTGCCAGCAAAGACCCATCTAATGAAAAACTGTTTTTT.

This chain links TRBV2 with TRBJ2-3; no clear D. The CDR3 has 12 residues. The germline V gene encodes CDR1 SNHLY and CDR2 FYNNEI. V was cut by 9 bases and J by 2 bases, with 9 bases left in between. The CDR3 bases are TGTGCCAGTCCGCTTCCCACAGATACGCAGTATTTT. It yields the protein CASPLPTDTQYF. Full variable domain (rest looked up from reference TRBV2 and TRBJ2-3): EPEVTQTPSHQVTQMGQEVILRCVPISNHLYFYWYRQILGQKVEFLVSFYNNEISEKSEIFDDQFSVERPDGSNFTLKIRSTKLEDSAMYFCASPLPTDTQYFGPGTRLTVL.

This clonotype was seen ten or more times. CDR3 region: CASSLSRDTQYF. The DNA of the CDR3 is TGTGCCAGCAGCTTAAGCCGAGATACGCAGTATTTT. The gene calls are TRBV7-8 and TRBJ2-3; D unclear. Germline V gene sequence: CDR1 SGHVS, CDR2 FQNEAQ. The CDR3 runs to 12 residues. V lost 2 bases and J 5 bases, leaving 5 bases between the germline ends.

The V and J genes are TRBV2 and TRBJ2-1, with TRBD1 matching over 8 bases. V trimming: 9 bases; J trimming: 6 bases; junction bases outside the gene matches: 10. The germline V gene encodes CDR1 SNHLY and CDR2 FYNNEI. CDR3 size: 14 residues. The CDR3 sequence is CARAGDDRGNEQFF. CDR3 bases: TGTGCCAGGGCTGGGGATGACAGGGGCAATGAGCAGTTCTTC.

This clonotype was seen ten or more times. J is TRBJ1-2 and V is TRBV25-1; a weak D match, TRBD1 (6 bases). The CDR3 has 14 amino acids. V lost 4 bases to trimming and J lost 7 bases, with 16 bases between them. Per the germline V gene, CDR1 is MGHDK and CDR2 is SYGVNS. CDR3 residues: CASSVSGEFRGYTF. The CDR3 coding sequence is TGTGCCAGCAGTGTGTCAGGGGAGTTCCGTGGCTACACCTTC.

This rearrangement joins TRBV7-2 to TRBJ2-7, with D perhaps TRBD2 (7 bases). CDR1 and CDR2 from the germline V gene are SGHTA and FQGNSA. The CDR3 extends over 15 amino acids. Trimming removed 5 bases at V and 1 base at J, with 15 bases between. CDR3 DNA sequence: TGTGCCAGCAGCCCCGGGGGGCCACAATCCTACGAGCAGTACTTC. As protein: CASSPGGPQSYEQYF. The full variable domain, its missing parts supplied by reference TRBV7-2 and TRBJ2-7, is GAGVSQSPSNKVTEKGKDVELRCDPISGHTALYWYRQSLGQGLEFLIYFQGNSAPDKSGLPSDRFSAERTGGSVSTLTIQRTQQEDSAVYLCASSPGGPQSYEQYFGPGTRLTVT.

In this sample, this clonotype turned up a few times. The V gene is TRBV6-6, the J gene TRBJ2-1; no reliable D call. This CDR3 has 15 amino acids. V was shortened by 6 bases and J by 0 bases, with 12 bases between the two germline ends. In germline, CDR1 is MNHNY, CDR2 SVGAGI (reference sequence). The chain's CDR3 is CASRASEASYNEQFF. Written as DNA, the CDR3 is TGTGCCAGCAGGGCGTCAGAGGCCTCCTACAATGAGCAGTTCTTC.

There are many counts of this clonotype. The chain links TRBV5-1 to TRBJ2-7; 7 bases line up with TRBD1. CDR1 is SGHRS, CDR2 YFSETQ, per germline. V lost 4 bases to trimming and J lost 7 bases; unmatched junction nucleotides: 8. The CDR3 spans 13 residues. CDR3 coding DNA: TGCGCCAGCAGCCCATCGCGACAGGGTGAGCAGTACTTC. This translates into CASSPSRQGEQYF.

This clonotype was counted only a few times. CDR3 region: CASTNLWSGVKGYTF. The CDR3 DNA sequence: TGTGCCAGCACTAACTTGTGGAGCGGGGTTAAGGGCTACACCTTC. The chain links TRBV2 to TRBJ1-2; no firm D call. CDR1 is SNHLY, CDR2 FYNNEI, per germline. The V end was cut by 7 bases, the J end by 8 bases, with 23 bases between. The CDR3 has 15 residues.

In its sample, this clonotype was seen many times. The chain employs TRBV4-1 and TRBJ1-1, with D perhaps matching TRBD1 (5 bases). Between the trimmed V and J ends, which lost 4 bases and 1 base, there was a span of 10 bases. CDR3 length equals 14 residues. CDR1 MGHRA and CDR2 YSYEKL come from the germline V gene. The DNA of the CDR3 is TGCGCCAGCAGCCTCACAGGCCGGAACACTGAAGCTTTCTTT. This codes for CASSLTGRNTEAFF.

The DNA of the CDR3 is TGTGCCACCCAGACATCGGGGGACGAGCAGTACTTC. Its translation: CATQTSGDEQYF. The rearrangement uses TRBV10-3 and TRBJ2-7; tentatively, D is TRBD2 (6 bases). This CDR3 region has 12 residues. V lost 10 bases to trimming and J lost 5 bases, with 15 bases between them. Germline-derived CDR1 and CDR2 are ENHRY and SYGVKD.

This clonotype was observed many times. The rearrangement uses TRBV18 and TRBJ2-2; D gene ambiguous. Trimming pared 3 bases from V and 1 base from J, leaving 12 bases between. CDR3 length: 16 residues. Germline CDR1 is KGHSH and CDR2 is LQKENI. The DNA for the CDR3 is TGTGCCAGCTCACCTAATAAGAACGGGAACACCGGGGAGCTGTTTTTT. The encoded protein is CASSPNKNGNTGELFF.

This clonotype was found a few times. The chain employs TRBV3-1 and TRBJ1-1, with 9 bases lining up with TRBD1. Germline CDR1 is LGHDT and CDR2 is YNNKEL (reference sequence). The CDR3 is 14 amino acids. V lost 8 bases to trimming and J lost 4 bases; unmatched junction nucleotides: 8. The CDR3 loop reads CASFPGTGSTEAFF. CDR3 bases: TGTGCCAGCTTCCCCGGGACAGGGAGCACTGAAGCTTTCTTT.

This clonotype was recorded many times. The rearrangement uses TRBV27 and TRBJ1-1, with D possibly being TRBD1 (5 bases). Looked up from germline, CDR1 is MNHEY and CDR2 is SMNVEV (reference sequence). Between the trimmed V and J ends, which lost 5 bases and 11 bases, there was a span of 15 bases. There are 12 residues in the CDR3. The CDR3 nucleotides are TGTGCCAGCAGTCTAACCCCGGGGACTGCTTTCTTT. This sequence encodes CASSLTPGTAFF.

This CDR3 is CASRQLATNEKLFF. CDR3 DNA sequence: TGTGCCAGCAGGCAGTTGGCAACTAATGAAAAACTGTTTTTT. The chain couples TRBV2 to TRBJ1-4; D not certain. Per germline, CDR1 SNHLY and CDR2 FYNNEI. V lost 6 bases and J lost 0, with 8 bases in between. CDR3 length equals 14 residues.

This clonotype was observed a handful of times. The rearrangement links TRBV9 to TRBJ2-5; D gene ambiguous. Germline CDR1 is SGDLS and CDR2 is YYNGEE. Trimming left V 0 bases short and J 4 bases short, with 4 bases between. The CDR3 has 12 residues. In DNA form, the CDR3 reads TGTGCCAGCAGCGTAGCCGGAGAGACCCAGTACTTC. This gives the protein CASSVAGETQYF. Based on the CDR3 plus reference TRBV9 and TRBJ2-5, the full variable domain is DSGVTQTPKHLITATGQRVTLRCSPRSGDLSVYWYQQSLDQGLQFLIQYYNGEERAKGNILERFSAQQFPDLHSELNLSSLELGDSALYFCASSVAGETQYFGPGTRLLVL.

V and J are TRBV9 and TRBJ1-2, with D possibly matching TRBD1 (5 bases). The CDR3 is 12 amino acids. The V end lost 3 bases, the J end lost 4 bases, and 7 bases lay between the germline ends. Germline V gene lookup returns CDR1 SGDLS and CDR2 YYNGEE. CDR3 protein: CASSATVYGYTF. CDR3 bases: TGTGCCAGCAGCGCGACAGTCTATGGCTACACCTTC.

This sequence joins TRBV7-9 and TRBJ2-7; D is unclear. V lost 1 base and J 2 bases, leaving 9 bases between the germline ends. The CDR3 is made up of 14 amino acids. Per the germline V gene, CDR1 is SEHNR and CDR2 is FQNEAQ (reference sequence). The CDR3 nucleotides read TGTGCCAGCAGCTTAGGTCCTGCCCCCTACGAGCAGTACTTC. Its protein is CASSLGPAPYEQYF.

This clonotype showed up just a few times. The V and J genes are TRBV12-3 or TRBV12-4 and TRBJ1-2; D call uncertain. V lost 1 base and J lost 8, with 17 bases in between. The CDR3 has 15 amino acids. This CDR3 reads CASSLEDPDTEGYTF. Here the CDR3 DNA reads TGTGCCAGCAGTTTAGAGGACCCCGATACGGAGGGCTACACCTTC.

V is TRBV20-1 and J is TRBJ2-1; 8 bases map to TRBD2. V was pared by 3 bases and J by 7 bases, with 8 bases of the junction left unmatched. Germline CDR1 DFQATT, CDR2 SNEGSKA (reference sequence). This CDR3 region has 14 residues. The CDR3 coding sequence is TGCAGTGCTAGCGGGGGGGCAGAGGGTAATGAGCAGTTCTTC. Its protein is CSASGGAEGNEQFF.

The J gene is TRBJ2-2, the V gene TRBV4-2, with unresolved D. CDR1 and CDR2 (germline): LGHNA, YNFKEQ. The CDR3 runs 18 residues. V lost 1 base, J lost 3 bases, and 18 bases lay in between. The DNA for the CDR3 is TGTGCCAGCAGCCAAGTTCTTTCGGCCGGCCCAGACACCGGGGAGCTGTTTTTT. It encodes CASSQVLSAGPDTGELFF.

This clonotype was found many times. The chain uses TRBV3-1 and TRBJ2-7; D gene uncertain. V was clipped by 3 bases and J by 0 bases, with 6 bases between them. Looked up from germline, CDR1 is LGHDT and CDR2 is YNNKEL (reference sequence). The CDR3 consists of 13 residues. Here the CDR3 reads CASSHPDSYEQYF. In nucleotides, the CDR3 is TGTGCCAGCAGCCATCCGGACTCCTACGAGCAGTACTTC.

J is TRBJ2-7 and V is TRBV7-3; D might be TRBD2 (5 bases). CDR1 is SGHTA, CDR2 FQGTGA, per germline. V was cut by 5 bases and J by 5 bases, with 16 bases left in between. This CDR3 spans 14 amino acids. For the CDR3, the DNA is TGTGCCAGCAGCCCCGGCGGGTCGGGGAACGAGCAGTACTTC. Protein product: CASSPGGSGNEQYF.

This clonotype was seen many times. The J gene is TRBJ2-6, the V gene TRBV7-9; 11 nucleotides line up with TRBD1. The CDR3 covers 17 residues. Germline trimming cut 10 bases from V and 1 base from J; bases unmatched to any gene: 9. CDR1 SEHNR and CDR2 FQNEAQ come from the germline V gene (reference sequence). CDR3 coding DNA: TGTGCCACCGGGGCCGGGACAGGGGGTTCTGGGGCCAACGTCCTGACTTTC. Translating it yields CATGAGTGGSGANVLTF.

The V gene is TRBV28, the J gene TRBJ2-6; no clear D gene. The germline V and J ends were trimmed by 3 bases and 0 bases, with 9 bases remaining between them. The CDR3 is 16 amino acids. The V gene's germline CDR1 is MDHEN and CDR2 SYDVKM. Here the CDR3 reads CASSFSAYSGANVLTF. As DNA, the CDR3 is TGTGCCAGCAGTTTCTCGGCCTACTCTGGGGCCAACGTCCTGACTTTC.

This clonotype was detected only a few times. The DNA of the CDR3 is TGTGCCAGCAGCCAAGGGAGGGGCAACAATGAGCAGTTCTTC. As protein: CASSQGRGNNEQFF. The chain is built from TRBV3-1 and TRBJ2-1; D perhaps matches TRBD2 (6 bases). The V end lost 1 base, the J end lost 5 bases, and 9 bases lay between the germline ends. This CDR3 contains 14 residues. Per germline, CDR1 LGHDT and CDR2 YNNKEL (reference sequence).